A single sample gave rise to the 13 T cell receptor beta chains below, sequenced in a study of control samples from healthy donors and cancer patients. Profiling relied on immunoSEQ multiplex PCR, and the TCRdb table lists in-frame clones only, not all of them. The sample contains some 120,000 clones, approximately 92% of which appear only once. The sequenced sample consisted of PBMCs. The receptor set was obtained from a man older than 75 with head and neck cancer.

The gene calls are TRBV7-9 and TRBJ2-7; 11 bases are shared with TRBD1. V shed 5 bases, J shed 6 bases, and the junction held 12 bases outside the gene matches. The CDR3 loop spans 16 amino acids. CDR1 and CDR2 (germline): SEHNR, FQNEAQ (reference sequence). CDR3 amino acids: CASSIYRDRGGPEQYF. CDR3 DNA sequence: TGTGCCAGCAGCATTTACCGGGACAGGGGGGGGCCCGAGCAGTACTTC.

The chain has TRBV5-4 and TRBJ2-7; D gene uncertain. V was pared by 2 bases and J by 4 bases, with 4 bases between. Germline values: CDR1 SGHNT, CDR2 YYREEE (reference sequence). The CDR3 covers 11 residues. CDR3 in amino acids: CASSFGYEQYF. In DNA form, the CDR3 reads TGTGCCAGCAGCTTTGGGTACGAGCAGTACTTC.

This clone was detected once. CDR3 nucleotide sequence: TGTGCCAGCAGCGTAACTAGCGGGAGGGTAAACACCGGGGAGCTGTTTTTT. Amino acid sequence: CASSVTSGRVNTGELFF. The chain couples TRBV9 to TRBJ2-2, with TRBD2 matching 13 bases. Germline CDR1 and CDR2: SGDLS and YYNGEE. There are 17 residues in the CDR3. V trimming: 1 base; J trimming: 2 bases; junction bases outside the gene matches: 2.

The gene calls are TRBV6-5 and TRBJ1-1; 7 nucleotides match TRBD1. This CDR3 has 15 residues. The germline V gene encodes CDR1 MNHEY and CDR2 SVGAGI. Germline trimming cut 6 bases from V and 1 base from J; bases unmatched to any gene: 8. This CDR3 reads CASSYETGTNTEAFF. The CDR3 coding sequence is TGTGCCAGCAGCTATGAGACAGGGACGAACACTGAAGCTTTCTTT.

This chain connects TRBV5-1 to TRBJ1-1, with 8 bases identical to TRBD1. The J segment lost 0 bases and the V segment lost 5 bases, leaving 12 bases of the junction unmatched. CDR3 length: 17 amino acids. Germline CDR1 SGHRS, CDR2 YFSETQ. The CDR3 bases are TGCGCCAGCAGTTCTGAACAGGGGGTAGGCATGAACACTGAAGCTTTCTTT. This gives the protein CASSSEQGVGMNTEAFF. Full variable domain (missing parts from reference TRBV5-1 and TRBJ1-1): KAGVTQTPRYLIKTRGQQVTLSCSPISGHRSVSWYQQTPGQGLQFLFEYFSETQRNKGNFPGRFSGRQFSNSRSEMNVSTLELGDSALYLCASSSEQGVGMNTEAFFGQGTRLTVV.

The J gene is TRBJ1-1, the V gene TRBV19; no firm D call. The length of the CDR3 is 14 residues. Germline values: CDR1 LNHDA, CDR2 SQIVND (reference sequence). V was shortened by 7 bases and J by 4 bases, with 16 bases between the two germline ends. The CDR3 reads CASKVGREGTEAFF. The CDR3 nucleotides read TGTGCCAGTAAAGTGGGTAGGGAGGGCACTGAAGCTTTCTTT.

This rearrangement joins TRBV5-1 to TRBJ1-1; no reliable D call. Germline CDR1 and CDR2: SGHRS and YFSETQ. There are 14 residues in the CDR3. Trimming cost V 2 bases and J 0 bases, with 8 bases left between them. The CDR3: CASSFLGMNTEAFF. DNA of the CDR3: TGCGCCAGCAGCTTCCTGGGCATGAACACTGAAGCTTTCTTT. Filled out from reference TRBV5-1 and TRBJ1-1, the complete variable domain reads KAGVTQTPRYLIKTRGQQVTLSCSPISGHRSVSWYQQTPGQGLQFLFEYFSETQRNKGNFPGRFSGRQFSNSRSEMNVSTLELGDSALYLCASSFLGMNTEAFFGQGTRLTVV.

The chain combines TRBV19 with TRBJ2-7, with TRBD1 matching 10 bases. Germline V CDR1 and CDR2: LNHDA, SQIVND (reference sequence). V was pared by 2 bases and J by 1 base, with 2 bases of the junction left unmatched. The CDR3 runs 15 residues. The CDR3 DNA follows: TGTGCCAGTAGTATACGGGGACAGGGGTCCTACGAGCAGTACTTC. This encodes CASSIRGQGSYEQYF.

This clone appeared a few times. This chain joins TRBV7-2 and TRBJ2-7; 7 nucleotides align to TRBD1. CDR1 is SGHTA and CDR2 is FQGNSA in the germline V gene. This CDR3 has 18 amino acids. With V trimmed by 4 bases and J by 2 bases, 17 bases remained unmatched. The CDR3 protein is CASSSFLPPRTGAYEQYF. In nucleotides, the CDR3 is TGTGCCAGCAGCTCATTTTTGCCCCCTAGGACAGGTGCCTACGAGCAGTACTTC. The full variable domain, completed using reference TRBV7-2 and TRBJ2-7, is GAGVSQSPSNKVTEKGKDVELRCDPISGHTALYWYRQSLGQGLEFLIYFQGNSAPDKSGLPSDRFSAERTGGSVSTLTIQRTQQEDSAVYLCASSSFLPPRTGAYEQYFGPGTRLTVT.

The V call is TRBV18, the J call TRBJ1-6; 10 bases agree with TRBD1. Germline V lookup: CDR1 KGHSH, CDR2 LQKENI. This CDR3 comprises 16 residues. J was trimmed by 5 bases and V by 5 bases; bases with no gene match: 6. DNA for the CDR3: TGTGCCAGCTCAAACACCGGGACAGGGGATAATTCACCCCTCCACTTT. Amino acid sequence: CASSNTGTGDNSPLHF.

This rearrangement joins TRBV3-1 (or the pseudogene TRBV3-2) to TRBJ2-7; D is perhaps TRBD1 or TRBD2 (6 bases each). The V gene's germline CDR1 is LGHDT and CDR2 YNNKEL (reference sequence). With 6 bases removed from V and 1 base from J, the gap between germline ends came to 16 bases. The CDR3 spans 15 residues. The CDR3 here is CASSRLEGGSYEQYF. CDR3 sequence (DNA): TGTGCCAGCAGTCGACTAGAGGGGGGATCCTACGAGCAGTACTTC.

The rearrangement joins TRBV5-6 to TRBJ2-7; 9 nucleotides match TRBD1. CDR3 length: 14 residues. Germline CDR1 is SGHDT and CDR2 is YYEEEE. With V trimmed by 3 bases and J by 4 bases, 5 bases remained unmatched. The CDR3: CASSSRTGVYEQYF. In DNA form, the CDR3 reads TGTGCCAGCAGCTCACGGACAGGGGTGTACGAGCAGTACTTC.

This clone was detected only a few times. In DNA form, the CDR3 reads TGTGCCAGCAGTTTGACTTTACCGAGCTCCTATAATTCACCCCTCCACTTT. It codes for CASSLTLPSSYNSPLHF. The V and J genes are TRBV27 and TRBJ1-6; no reliable D call. Trimming removed 3 bases from V and 0 bases from J, with 12 bases in between. CDR3 length equals 17 residues. The germline CDR1 and CDR2 sequences are MNHEY and SMNVEV (reference sequence).